Listed here are 3 T cell receptor beta chains from one sample, sequenced in a study of CXCR3-negative and CXCR3-positive naive CD8 T cells. Overall study findings and caveats: TRB CDR3s were more hydrophobic in CXCR3-positive than in CXCR3-negative naive cells.

5' RACE with UMI labels generated the TRB cDNA libraries. TCRdb reanalyzed the 5' RACE reads and collapses them to one entry per CDR3 protein, without DNA. The table for this sample gives over 70,000 distinct CDR3 sequences. No antigens are known for them. Sequences were obtained from naive CXCR3+ CD8+ T cells from blood. Subset described: CD45RO-CCR7+CD27+CD95- naive CD8+ T cells expressing CXCR3 (TNR3+). The receptors were sampled from a human donor in good health. Some clones in this sample may be carry-over from other donors' samples.

The chain uses TRBV7-9 and TRBJ2-1; the TCRdb call, TRBD2, lacks DNA for checking. Germline V gene sequence: CDR1 SEHNR, CDR2 FQNEAQ (reference sequence). CDR3 length: 15 amino acids. Here the CDR3 reads CASSGLAGWYNEQFF.

CDR3 sequence reads: CASSLERADEQFF. The chain joins TRBV7-6 to TRBJ2-1; TCRdb reports TRBD2, a call that lacks DNA to check it against. CDR1 and CDR2 (germline): SGHVS, FNYEAQ. CDR3 length equals 13 residues. Full variable domain (missing parts from reference TRBV7-6 and TRBJ2-1): GAGVSQSPRYKVTKRGQDVALRCDPISGHVSLYWYRQALGQGPEFLTYFNYEAQQDKSGLPNDRFSAERPEGSISTLTIQRTEQRDSAMYRCASSLERADEQFFGPGTRLTVL.

The V and J genes are TRBV27 and TRBJ2-2; the TRBD1 assignment by TCRdb is unverifiable without DNA. The germline CDR1 and CDR2 sequences are MNHEY and SMNVEV (reference sequence). The CDR3 is made up of 15 amino acids. CDR3 sequence reads: CASSSGTVNTGELFF.